One and the same sample provided the 21 T cell receptor beta chains below, sequenced in a study of regulatory dendritic cells for organ transplantation. No antigen has been assigned to these receptors. Assay: immunoSEQ multiplex PCR; the TCRdb copy retains only in-frame clones and omits some. The table records about 11,000 clones, roughly 70% of them present only once. Sorted T cells were CFSE-labeled and cultured more than 4 days with allogeneic regulatory or mature dendritic cells at 1:10. Input material: memory CD4+ T cells from blood cultured with regulatory dendritic cells. The sample's subset: CD45RO+ memory T cells. The receptors here all came from a human donor in good health.

This chain connects TRBV5-5 to TRBJ2-7, with a possible D match to TRBD1 (6 bases). This CDR3 contains 12 residues. Trimming took off 3 bases at V and 7 bases at J, with 11 bases between the two ends. In germline, CDR1 is SGHKS, CDR2 YYEKEE (reference sequence). CDR3 region: CASSYDRREQYF. DNA for the CDR3: TGTGCCAGCAGCTACGACAGGCGTGAGCAGTACTTC.

The rearrangement uses TRBV27 and TRBJ2-5, with 9 bases identical to TRBD2. The CDR3 is 19 amino acids. V was clipped by 5 bases and J by 2 bases; unmatched bases: 18. Germline V gene sequence: CDR1 MNHEY, CDR2 SMNVEV (reference sequence). In DNA form, the CDR3 reads TGTGCCAGCAGTATCAGTGGGCGGGGGGGCCCCTCCGGGCAAGAGACCCAGTACTTC. This encodes CASSISGRGGPSGQETQYF.

This clone was found a few times. The CDR3 DNA sequence: TGTGCCAGCAGTGATATGCGGGATAACTATGGCTACACCTTC. It codes for CASSDMRDNYGYTF. The rearrangement joins TRBV2 to TRBJ1-2; D is uncertain. Germline V lookup: CDR1 SNHLY, CDR2 FYNNEI. Trimming pared 3 bases from V and 1 base from J, leaving 9 bases between. The CDR3 loop spans 14 amino acids.

The chain carries TRBV27 and TRBJ2-7; 7 nucleotides align to TRBD1. Germline V lookup: CDR1 MNHEY, CDR2 SMNVEV (reference sequence). The CDR3 length is 14 residues. V lost 8 bases to trimming and J lost 2 bases; unmatched junction nucleotides: 9. As DNA, the CDR3 is TGTGCCAGCGGGAGTAGGCAGGGGGCCTACGAGCAGTACTTC. It codes for CASGSRQGAYEQYF.

The rearrangement links TRBV6-4 to TRBJ2-2; 9 bases match TRBD1. The trim removed 6 bases at V and 5 bases at J, leaving 4 bases unmatched. The germline CDR1 and CDR2 sequences are MRHNA and SNTAGT. This CDR3 comprises 14 residues. Here the CDR3 reads CASRKTGGTGELFF. The CDR3, as DNA: TGTGCCAGCAGGAAGACAGGGGGTACCGGGGAGCTGTTTTTT.

The chain links TRBV11-2 to TRBJ2-5; 13 bases match TRBD2. From germline, CDR1 is SGHAT and CDR2 FQNNGV. V shed 5 bases, J shed 5 bases, and the junction held 5 bases outside the gene matches. The CDR3 is 15 amino acids. CDR3 residues: CASSPGLAGVETQYF. DNA for the CDR3: TGTGCCAGCAGCCCCGGACTAGCGGGGGTTGAGACCCAGTACTTC.

This chain links TRBV7-3 with TRBJ2-3; 13 nucleotides agree with TRBD2. Germline assignment: CDR1 SGHTA and CDR2 FQGTGA. The CDR3 is 17 amino acids. Trimming took 5 bases from V and 4 from J; bases not matched to a gene: 9. CDR3 protein: CASSLRLAGGLSDTQYF. CDR3 coding DNA: TGTGCCAGCAGCCTCCGACTAGCGGGGGGCCTGTCAGATACGCAGTATTTT.

CDR3 in DNA: TGTGCCAGTAGTATAGGTCCAGGGCCCAATCAGCCCCAGCATTTT. This encodes CASSIGPGPNQPQHF. V gene TRBV19 combines with J gene TRBJ1-5; D may be TRBD1 (5 bases). The CDR3 covers 15 residues. Germline-derived CDR1 and CDR2 are LNHDA and SQIVND (reference sequence). V dropped 1 base and J dropped 3 bases, with 10 bases sitting between them. Full variable domain (remainder filled in from reference TRBV19 and TRBJ1-5): DGGITQSPKYLFRKEGQNVTLSCEQNLNHDAMYWYRQDPGQGLRLIYYSQIVNDFQKGDIAEGYSVSREKKESFPLTVTSAQKNPTAFYLCASSIGPGPNQPQHFGDGTRLSIL.

The rearrangement uses TRBV27 and TRBJ2-5, with D tentatively TRBD2 (7 bases). In germline, CDR1 is MNHEY, CDR2 SMNVEV (reference sequence). Trimming stripped 3 bases from V and 5 bases from J, with 16 bases between. The CDR3 spans 15 residues. CDR3 sequence (DNA): TGTGCCAGCAGTTTTTCGAGGGGGGGTGAGGAGACCCAGTACTTC. This codes for CASSFSRGGEETQYF.

V usage is TRBV6-6 and J usage is TRBJ1-2; perhaps TRBD1 as D (6 bases). Between the trimmed V and J ends, which lost 5 bases and 4 bases, there was a span of 14 bases. Germline-derived CDR1 and CDR2 are MNHNY and SVGAGI (reference sequence). This CDR3 has 14 amino acids. CDR3 region: CASSPRDILYGYTF. The DNA of the CDR3 is TGTGCCAGCAGTCCGAGGGACATACTCTATGGCTACACCTTC.

This chain joins TRBV6-5 and TRBJ2-1; a possible D gene is TRBD2 (7 bases). Germline V lookup: CDR1 MNHEY, CDR2 SVGAGI. The ends were cut back, 6 bases at V and 8 bases at J, with 20 bases in the middle. The CDR3 runs to 15 residues. CDR3 sequence (DNA): TGTGCCAGCAGCCCTCCGGGGGGCGCGCTGTATGAGCAGTTCTTC. Translating it yields CASSPPGGALYEQFF.

This chain connects TRBV7-8 to TRBJ2-1; 8 bases fit TRBD2. Germline CDR1 is SGHVS and CDR2 is FQNEAQ. This CDR3 is 14 amino acids long. J was trimmed by 5 bases and V by 0 bases; bases with no gene match: 0. As DNA, the CDR3 is TGTGCCAGCAGCTTAGCACTAGCGGACAATGAGCAGTTCTTC. Encoded protein: CASSLALADNEQFF.

The V gene is TRBV6-5, the J gene TRBJ1-1; D possibly corresponds to TRBD1 (5 bases). V was cut by 8 bases and J by 1 base, with 11 bases left in between. Germline V gene lookup returns CDR1 MNHEY and CDR2 SVGAGI. This CDR3 has 13 residues. CDR3 residues: CASQGGGNTEAFF. As DNA, the CDR3 is TGTGCCAGCCAAGGCGGGGGGAACACTGAAGCTTTCTTT.

V gene TRBV11-3 combines with J gene TRBJ2-1, with 11 bases identical to TRBD2. The CDR3 length is 17 residues. CDR1 is SGHNT, CDR2 YENEEA, per germline. V dropped 2 bases and J dropped 8; count of bases not matched to a gene: 11. The CDR3: CASSLRTSGPTGDEQFF. The CDR3 nucleotides are TGTGCCAGCAGCTTAAGGACTAGCGGGCCCACGGGCGATGAGCAGTTCTTC.

The chain has TRBV19 and TRBJ2-3; 7 bases align to TRBD2. Per germline, CDR1 LNHDA and CDR2 SQIVND (reference sequence). This CDR3 spans 14 amino acids. V was clipped by 4 bases and J by 1 base; unmatched bases: 2. This chain's CDR3 is CASSSGGGTDTQYF. The DNA of the CDR3 is TGTGCCAGTAGTAGCGGGGGAGGCACAGATACGCAGTATTTT.

As DNA, the CDR3 is TGTGCCAGCAGCTTGAGTGGGGGCCAAGGAAACACCATATATTTT. This translates into CASSLSGGQGNTIYF. The genes are TRBV5-5 and TRBJ1-3; TRBD1 might be the D (6 bases). Germline V gene lookup returns CDR1 SGHKS and CDR2 YYEKEE (reference sequence). The CDR3 is made up of 15 amino acids. With 1 base removed from V and 4 bases from J, the gap between germline ends came to 12 bases. The full variable domain, its missing parts supplied by reference TRBV5-5 and TRBJ1-3, is DAGVTQSPTHLIKTRGQQVTLRCSPISGHKSVSWYQQVLGQGPQFIFQYYEKEERGRGNFPDRFSARQFPNYSSELNVNALLLGDSALYLCASSLSGGQGNTIYFGEGSWLTVV.

The genes are TRBV12-5 and TRBJ2-7; D call uncertain. Trimming took 0 bases from V and 7 from J, leaving 13 bases between them. Germline lookup yields CDR1 LGHNT and CDR2 FRNRAP. This CDR3 contains 14 residues. The CDR3 DNA sequence: TGTGCTAGTGGTTTGGTTTCATTACCCCGGGAGCAGTACTTC. It codes for CASGLVSLPREQYF.

CDR3 DNA sequence: TGTGCCAGCAGCTTCTCCAGCGGGGGCACAGATACGCAGTATTTT. Translating gives CASSFSSGGTDTQYF. The genes are TRBV7-6 and TRBJ2-3; 7 bases line up with TRBD2. The CDR3 runs 15 residues. The germline gives CDR1 SGHVS, CDR2 FNYEAQ. V trimming: 3 bases; J trimming: 1 base; junction bases outside the gene matches: 4.

The chain recombines TRBV28 with TRBJ2-3, with TRBD2 identical over 10 bases. After removal of 5 bases from V and 1 base from J, the junction contained 6 bases not matched to a gene. This CDR3 comprises 16 residues. Germline lookup yields CDR1 MDHEN and CDR2 SYDVKM. The CDR3 DNA follows: TGTGCCAGCAGTCCATGGGGGACTAGCGGCACAGATACGCAGTATTTT. It yields the protein CASSPWGTSGTDTQYF.

The rearrangement links TRBV9 to TRBJ2-3; 9 bases map to TRBD2. The CDR3 sequence is 13 residues long. Trimming removed 5 bases from V and 4 bases from J; junction bases left unmatched: 2. Germline V gene data show CDR1 as SGDLS and CDR2 as YYNGEE. The DNA of the CDR3 is TGTGCCAGCAGTGCGGGAGGGCCAGATACGCAGTATTTT. Protein sequence: CASSAGGPDTQYF.

The chain recombines TRBV7-6 with TRBJ2-1; the match to TRBD2 covers 10 bases. V was pared by 6 bases and J by 8 bases, with 13 bases of the junction left unmatched. Germline V CDR1 and CDR2: SGHVS, FNYEAQ. This CDR3 is 16 amino acids long. The CDR3 loop reads CASRQTTGLAGDEQFF. For the CDR3, the DNA is TGTGCCAGCAGACAGACGACTGGGCTAGCGGGGGATGAGCAGTTCTTC.